The clone carrying this TCR beta chain has more than one count but fewer than ten. Antigen unknown. These data belong to a study of response to subunit inactivated influenza vaccine. Points from the study as a whole: Few additional T cells are recruited per seasonal influenza vaccination, authors suggested.

TCRdb reprocessed the RT-PCR reads via MiXCR and lists one record per CDR3 protein. Here the sample spans around 790,000 distinct CDR3 sequences, over 20% being singletons. Deletions cut 6 bases from V and 4 bases from J, with 15 bases between. The V gene's germline CDR1 is DFQATT and CDR2 SNEGSKA (reference sequence). There are 14 residues in the CDR3. The genes are TRBV20-1 and TRBJ2-2; D not resolved. This TCR derives from a man aged 50 or older who received an inactivated influenza vaccine. Here the sequenced sample was PBMCs from blood, taken roughly 5 days after vaccination. CDR3 sequence: CSAPSRATTGELFF. CDR3 sequence (DNA): TGCAGTGCACCGAGTAGGGCTACCACCGGGGAGCTGTTTTTT.